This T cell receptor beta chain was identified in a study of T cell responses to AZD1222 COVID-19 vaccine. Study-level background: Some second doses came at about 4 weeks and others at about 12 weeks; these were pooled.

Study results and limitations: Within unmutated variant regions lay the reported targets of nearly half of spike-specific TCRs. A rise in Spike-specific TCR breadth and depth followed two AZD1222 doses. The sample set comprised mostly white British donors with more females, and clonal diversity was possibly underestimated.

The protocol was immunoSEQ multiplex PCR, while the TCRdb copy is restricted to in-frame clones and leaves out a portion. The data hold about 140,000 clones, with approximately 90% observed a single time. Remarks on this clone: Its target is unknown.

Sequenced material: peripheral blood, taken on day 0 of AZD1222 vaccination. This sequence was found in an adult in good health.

As DNA, the CDR3 is TGTGCCAGCTCACAGGGTAGCGGGAGCTACAATGAGCAGTTCTTC. Translation gives CASSQGSGSYNEQFF. The chain is built from TRBV18 and TRBJ2-1, with 9 bases matching TRBD2. Per the germline V gene, CDR1 is KGHSH and CDR2 is LQKENI. Trimming cost V 4 bases and J 3 bases; bases outside gene matches: 4. The CDR3 extends over 15 amino acids.